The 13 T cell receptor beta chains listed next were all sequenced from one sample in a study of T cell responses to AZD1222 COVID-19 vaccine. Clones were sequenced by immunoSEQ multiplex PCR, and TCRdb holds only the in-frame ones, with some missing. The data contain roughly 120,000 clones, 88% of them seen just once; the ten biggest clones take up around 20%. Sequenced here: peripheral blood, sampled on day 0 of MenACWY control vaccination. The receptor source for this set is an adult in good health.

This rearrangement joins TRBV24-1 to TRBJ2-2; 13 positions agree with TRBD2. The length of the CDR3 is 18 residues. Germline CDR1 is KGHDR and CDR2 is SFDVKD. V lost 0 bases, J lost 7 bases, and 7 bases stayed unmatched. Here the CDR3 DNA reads TGTGCCACCAGTGATTTGTTGGGGACTAGCGGGAATATCGGGGAGCTGTTTTTT. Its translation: CATSDLLGTSGNIGELFF.

CDR3 loop: CASSLLEGGRHYGYTF. The CDR3 coding sequence is TGTGCCAGCAGTTTGCTAGAGGGCGGGCGACATTATGGCTACACCTTC. The chain recombines TRBV28 with TRBJ1-2; D gene unclear. Germline V lookup: CDR1 MDHEN, CDR2 SYDVKM. The length of the CDR3 is 16 residues. V gave up 3 bases and J gave up 5 bases, with 19 bases separating them.

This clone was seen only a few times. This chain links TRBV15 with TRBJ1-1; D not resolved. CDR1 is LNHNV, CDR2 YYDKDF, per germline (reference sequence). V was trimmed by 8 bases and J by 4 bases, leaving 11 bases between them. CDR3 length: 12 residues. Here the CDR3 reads CATSMEGTEAFF. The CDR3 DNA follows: TGTGCCACCTCGATGGAAGGCACTGAAGCTTTCTTT. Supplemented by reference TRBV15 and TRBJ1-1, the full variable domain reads DAMVIQNPRYQVTQFGKPVTLSCSQTLNHNVMYWYQQKSSQAPKLLFHYYDKDFNNEADTPDNFQSRRPNTSFCFLDIRSPGLGDTAMYLCATSMEGTEAFFGQGTRLTVV.

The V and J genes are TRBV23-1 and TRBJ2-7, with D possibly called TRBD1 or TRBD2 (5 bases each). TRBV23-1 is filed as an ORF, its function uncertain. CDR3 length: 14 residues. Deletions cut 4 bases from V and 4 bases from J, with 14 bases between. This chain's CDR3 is CASSRLAGGYEQYF. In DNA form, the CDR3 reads TGCGCCAGCAGTCGTTTAGCTGGGGGTTACGAGCAGTACTTC.

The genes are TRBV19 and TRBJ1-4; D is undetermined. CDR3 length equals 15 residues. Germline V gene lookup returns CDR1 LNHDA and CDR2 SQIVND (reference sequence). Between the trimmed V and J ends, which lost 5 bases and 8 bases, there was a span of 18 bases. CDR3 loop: CASSLVRNGGEKLFF. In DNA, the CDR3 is TGTGCCAGTAGTCTCGTGCGGAACGGAGGGGAAAAACTGTTTTTT.

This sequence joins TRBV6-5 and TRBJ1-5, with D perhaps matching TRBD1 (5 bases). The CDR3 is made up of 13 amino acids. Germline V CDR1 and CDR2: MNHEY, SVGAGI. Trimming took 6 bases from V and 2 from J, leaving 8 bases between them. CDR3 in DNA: TGTGCCAGCAGAACACAGGGCAATCAGCCCCAGCATTTT. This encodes CASRTQGNQPQHF.

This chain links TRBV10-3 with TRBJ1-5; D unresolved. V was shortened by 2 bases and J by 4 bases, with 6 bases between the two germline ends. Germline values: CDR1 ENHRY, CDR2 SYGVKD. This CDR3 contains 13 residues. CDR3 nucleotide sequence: TGTGCCATCAGTGAGGCGGGAAATCAGCCCCAGCATTTT. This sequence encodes CAISEAGNQPQHF.

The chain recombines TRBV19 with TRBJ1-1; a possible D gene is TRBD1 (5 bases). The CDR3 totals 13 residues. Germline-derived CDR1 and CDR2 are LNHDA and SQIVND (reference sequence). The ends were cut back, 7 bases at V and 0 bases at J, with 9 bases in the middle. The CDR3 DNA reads TGTGCCAGTATCCGGGACCTGAACACTGAAGCTTTCTTT. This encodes CASIRDLNTEAFF.

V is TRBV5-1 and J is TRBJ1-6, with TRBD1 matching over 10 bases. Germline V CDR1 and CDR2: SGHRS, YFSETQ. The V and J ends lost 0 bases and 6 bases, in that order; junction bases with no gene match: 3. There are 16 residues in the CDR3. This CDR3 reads CASSLAGTGVNSPLHF. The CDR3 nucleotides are TGCGCCAGCAGCTTGGCCGGGACAGGGGTTAATTCACCCCTCCACTTT. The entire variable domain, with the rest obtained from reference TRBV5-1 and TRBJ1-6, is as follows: KAGVTQTPRYLIKTRGQQVTLSCSPISGHRSVSWYQQTPGQGLQFLFEYFSETQRNKGNFPGRFSGRQFSNSRSEMNVSTLELGDSALYLCASSLAGTGVNSPLHFGNGTRLTVT.

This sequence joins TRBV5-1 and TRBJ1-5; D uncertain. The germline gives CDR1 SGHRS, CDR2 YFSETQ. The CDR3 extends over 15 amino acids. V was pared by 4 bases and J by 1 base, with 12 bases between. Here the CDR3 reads CASSPYFGSNQPQHF. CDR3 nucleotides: TGCGCCAGCAGCCCTTACTTTGGGAGCAATCAGCCCCAGCATTTT.

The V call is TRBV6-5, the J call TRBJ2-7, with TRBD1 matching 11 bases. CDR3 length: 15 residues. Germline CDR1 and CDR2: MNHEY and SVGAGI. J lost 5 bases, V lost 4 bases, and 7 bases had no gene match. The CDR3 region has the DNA TGTGCCAGCAGTTCCCGGACAGGGGGCGCCCACGAGCAGTACTTC. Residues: CASSSRTGGAHEQYF.

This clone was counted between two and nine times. CDR3 sequence: CASSVTPFRRSSSGNTIYF. The CDR3 DNA is TGTGCCAGCAGCGTTACACCCTTCCGGAGGAGTTCCTCTGGAAACACCATATATTTT. The chain joins TRBV7-8 to TRBJ1-3; no clear D gene. This CDR3 comprises 19 residues. V gave up 5 bases and J gave up 0 bases, with 23 bases separating them. The germline gives CDR1 SGHVS, CDR2 FQNEAQ.

CDR3 in amino acids: CASSYDHDTFF. The CDR3 DNA is TGTGCCAGCAGTTACGACCACGACACTTTCTTT. This sequence joins TRBV6-5 and TRBJ1-1; no definite D call. Germline V CDR1 and CDR2: MNHEY, SVGAGI. V was clipped by 2 bases and J by 12 bases, with 10 bases between them. The CDR3 is 11 residues long.